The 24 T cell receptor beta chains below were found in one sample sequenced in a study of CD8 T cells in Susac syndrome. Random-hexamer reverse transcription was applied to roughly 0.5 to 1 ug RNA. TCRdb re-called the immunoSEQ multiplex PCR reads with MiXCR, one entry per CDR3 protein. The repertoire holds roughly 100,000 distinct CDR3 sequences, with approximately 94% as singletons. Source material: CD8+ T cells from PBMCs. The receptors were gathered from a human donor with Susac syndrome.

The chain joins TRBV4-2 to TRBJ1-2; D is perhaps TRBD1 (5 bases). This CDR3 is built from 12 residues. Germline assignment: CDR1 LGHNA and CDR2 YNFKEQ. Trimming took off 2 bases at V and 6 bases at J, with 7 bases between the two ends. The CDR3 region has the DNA TGTGCCAGCAGCCAACCGGGGGATGGCTACACCTTC. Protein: CASSQPGDGYTF.

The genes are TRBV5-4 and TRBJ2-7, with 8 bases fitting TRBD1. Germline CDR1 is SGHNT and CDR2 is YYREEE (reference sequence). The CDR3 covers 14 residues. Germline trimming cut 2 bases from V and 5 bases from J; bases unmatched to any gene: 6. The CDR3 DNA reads TGTGCCAGCAGCTTAGGACAGGGAGTAGACGAGCAGTACTTC. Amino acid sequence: CASSLGQGVDEQYF.

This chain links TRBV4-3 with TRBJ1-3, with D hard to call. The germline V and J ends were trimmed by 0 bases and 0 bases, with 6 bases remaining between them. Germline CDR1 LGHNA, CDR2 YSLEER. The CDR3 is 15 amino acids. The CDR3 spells CASSQDTDSGNTIYF. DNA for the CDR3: TGCGCCAGCAGCCAAGATACAGACTCTGGAAACACCATATATTTT.

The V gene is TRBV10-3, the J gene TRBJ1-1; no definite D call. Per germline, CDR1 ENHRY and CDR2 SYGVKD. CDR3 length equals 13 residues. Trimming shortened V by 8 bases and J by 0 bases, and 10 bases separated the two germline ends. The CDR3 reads CAIDSGVNTEAFF. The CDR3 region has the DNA TGTGCCATCGATTCAGGTGTGAACACTGAAGCTTTCTTT.

The CDR3 DNA follows: TGCGCCAGCAGCTTGGGGGTGGGGGGCGGACGCACTGAAGCTTTCTTT. Residues: CASSLGVGGGRTEAFF. V and J are TRBV5-1 and TRBJ1-1; weak D call: TRBD1 (6 bases). V was trimmed by 0 bases and J by 4 bases, leaving 16 bases between them. The CDR3 totals 16 residues. Germline V gives CDR1 SGHRS, CDR2 YFSETQ.

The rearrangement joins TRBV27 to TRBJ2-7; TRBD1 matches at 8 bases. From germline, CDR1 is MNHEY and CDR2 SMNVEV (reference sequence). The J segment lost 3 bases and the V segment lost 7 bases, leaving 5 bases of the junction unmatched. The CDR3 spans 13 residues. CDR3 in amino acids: CASKMDRDYEQYF. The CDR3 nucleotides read TGTGCCAGCAAAATGGACAGGGACTACGAGCAGTACTTC.

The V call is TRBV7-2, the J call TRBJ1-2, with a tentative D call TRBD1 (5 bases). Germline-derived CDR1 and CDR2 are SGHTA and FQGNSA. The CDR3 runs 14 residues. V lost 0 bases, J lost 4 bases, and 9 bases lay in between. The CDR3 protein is CASSLAEQAYGYTF. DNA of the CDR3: TGTGCCAGCAGCTTAGCGGAACAGGCCTATGGCTACACCTTC.

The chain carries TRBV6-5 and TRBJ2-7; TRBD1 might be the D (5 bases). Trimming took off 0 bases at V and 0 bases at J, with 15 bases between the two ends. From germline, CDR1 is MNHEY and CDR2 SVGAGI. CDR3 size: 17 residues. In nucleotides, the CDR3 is TGTGCCAGCAGTTACTCGACGCACAGGATAAGCTCCTACGAGCAGTACTTC. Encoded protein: CASSYSTHRISSYEQYF.

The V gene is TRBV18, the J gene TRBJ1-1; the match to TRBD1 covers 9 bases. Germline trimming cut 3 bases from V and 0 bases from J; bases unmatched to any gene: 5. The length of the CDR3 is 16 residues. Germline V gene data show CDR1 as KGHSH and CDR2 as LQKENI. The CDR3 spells CASSPGTGRLNTEAFF. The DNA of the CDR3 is TGTGCCAGCTCACCTGGGACAGGGAGGTTGAACACTGAAGCTTTCTTT.

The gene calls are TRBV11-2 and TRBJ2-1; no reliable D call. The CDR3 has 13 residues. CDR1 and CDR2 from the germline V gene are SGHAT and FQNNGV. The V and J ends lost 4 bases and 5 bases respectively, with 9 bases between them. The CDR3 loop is CASSWKLDNEQFF. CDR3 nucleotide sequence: TGTGCCAGCAGCTGGAAACTGGACAATGAGCAGTTCTTC.

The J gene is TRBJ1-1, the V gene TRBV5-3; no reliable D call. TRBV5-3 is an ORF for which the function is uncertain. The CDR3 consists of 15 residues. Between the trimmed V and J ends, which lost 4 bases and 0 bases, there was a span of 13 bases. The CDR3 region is CARSPDDNMNTEAFF. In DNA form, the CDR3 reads TGTGCCAGAAGCCCTGATGATAACATGAACACTGAAGCTTTCTTT.

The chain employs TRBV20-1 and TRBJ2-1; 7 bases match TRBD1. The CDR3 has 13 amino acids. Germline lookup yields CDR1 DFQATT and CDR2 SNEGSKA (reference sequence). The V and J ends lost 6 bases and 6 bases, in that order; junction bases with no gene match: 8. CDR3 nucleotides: TGCAGTGCCACCGACAGGGCCTCCAATGAGCAGTTCTTC. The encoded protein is CSATDRASNEQFF.

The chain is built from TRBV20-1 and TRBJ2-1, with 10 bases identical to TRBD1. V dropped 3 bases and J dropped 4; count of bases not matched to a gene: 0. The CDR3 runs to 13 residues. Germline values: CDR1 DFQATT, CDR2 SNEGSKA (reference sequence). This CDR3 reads CSARGQGYNEQFF. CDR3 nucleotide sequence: TGCAGTGCTAGGGGACAGGGGTACAATGAGCAGTTCTTC.

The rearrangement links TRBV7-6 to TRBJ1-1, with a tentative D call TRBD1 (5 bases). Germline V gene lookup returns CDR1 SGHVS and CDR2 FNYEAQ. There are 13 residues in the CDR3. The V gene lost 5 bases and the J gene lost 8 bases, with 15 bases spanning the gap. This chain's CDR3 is CASSPDGTAEAFF. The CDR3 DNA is TGTGCCAGCAGCCCCGACGGGACCGCCGAAGCTTTCTTT.

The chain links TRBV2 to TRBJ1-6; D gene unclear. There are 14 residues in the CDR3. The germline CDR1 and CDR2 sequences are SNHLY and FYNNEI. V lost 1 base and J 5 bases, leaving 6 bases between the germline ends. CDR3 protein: CASSEVGDNSPLHF. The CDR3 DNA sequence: TGTGCCAGCAGTGAAGTAGGAGATAATTCACCCCTCCACTTT.

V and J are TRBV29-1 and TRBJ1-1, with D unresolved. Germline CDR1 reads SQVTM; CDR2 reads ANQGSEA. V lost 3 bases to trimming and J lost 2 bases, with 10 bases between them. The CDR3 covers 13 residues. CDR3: CSVEVQSNTEAFF. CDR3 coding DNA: TGCAGCGTTGAGGTGCAGAGTAACACTGAAGCTTTCTTT.

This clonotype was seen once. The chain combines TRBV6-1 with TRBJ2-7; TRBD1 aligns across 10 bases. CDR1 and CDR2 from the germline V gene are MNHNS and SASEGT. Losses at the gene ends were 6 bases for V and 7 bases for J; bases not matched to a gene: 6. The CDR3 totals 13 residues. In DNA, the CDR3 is TGTGCCAGCAGGGTAGGGACAGGGGTTGAGCAGTACTTC. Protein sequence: CASRVGTGVEQYF.

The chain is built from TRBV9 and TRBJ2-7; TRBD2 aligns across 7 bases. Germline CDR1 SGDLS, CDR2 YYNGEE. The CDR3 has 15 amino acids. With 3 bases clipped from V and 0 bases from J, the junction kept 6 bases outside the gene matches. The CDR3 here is CASSEAGRPSYEQYF. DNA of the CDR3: TGTGCCAGCAGCGAAGCGGGGCGCCCCTCCTACGAGCAGTACTTC.

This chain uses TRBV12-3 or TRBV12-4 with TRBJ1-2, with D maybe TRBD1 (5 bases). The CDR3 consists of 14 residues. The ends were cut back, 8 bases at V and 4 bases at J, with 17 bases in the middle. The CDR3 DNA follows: TGTGCCAGCTCCATGGGGCTGGTGAGCTATGGCTACACCTTC. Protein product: CASSMGLVSYGYTF.

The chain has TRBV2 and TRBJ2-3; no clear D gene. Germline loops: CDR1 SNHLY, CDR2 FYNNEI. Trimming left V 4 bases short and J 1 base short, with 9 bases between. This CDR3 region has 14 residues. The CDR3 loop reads CASSGERGTDTQYF. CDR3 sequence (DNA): TGTGCCAGCAGTGGGGAAAGAGGCACAGATACGCAGTATTTT. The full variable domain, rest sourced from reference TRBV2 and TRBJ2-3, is EPEVTQTPSHQVTQMGQEVILRCVPISNHLYFYWYRQILGQKVEFLVSFYNNEISEKSEIFDDQFSVERPDGSNFTLKIRSTKLEDSAMYFCASSGERGTDTQYFGPGTRLTVL.

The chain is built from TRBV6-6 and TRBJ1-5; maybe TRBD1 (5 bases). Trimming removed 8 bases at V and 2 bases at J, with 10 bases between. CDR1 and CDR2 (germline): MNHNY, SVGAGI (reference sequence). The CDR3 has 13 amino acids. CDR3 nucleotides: TGTGCCAGCGGCCGAGGGGGCAATCAGCCCCAGCATTTT. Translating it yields CASGRGGNQPQHF.

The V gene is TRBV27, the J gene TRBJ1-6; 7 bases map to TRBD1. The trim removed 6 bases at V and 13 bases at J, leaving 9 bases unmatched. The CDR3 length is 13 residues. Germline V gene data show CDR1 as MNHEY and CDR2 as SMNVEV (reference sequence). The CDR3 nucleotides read TGTGCCAGCAGCTCGCTCTTACAGGGGCCCCTCCACTTT. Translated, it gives CASSSLLQGPLHF.

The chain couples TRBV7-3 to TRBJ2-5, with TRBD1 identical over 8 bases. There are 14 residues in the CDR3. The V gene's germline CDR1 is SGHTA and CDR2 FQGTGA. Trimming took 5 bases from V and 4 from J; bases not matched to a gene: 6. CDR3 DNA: TGTGCCAGCAGCCTGAGCAGGGGGCTAGAGACCCAGTACTTC. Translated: CASSLSRGLETQYF.

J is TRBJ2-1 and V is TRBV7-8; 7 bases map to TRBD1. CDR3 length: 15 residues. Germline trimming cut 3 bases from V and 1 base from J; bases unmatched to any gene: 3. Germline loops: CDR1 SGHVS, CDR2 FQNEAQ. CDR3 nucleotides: TGTGCCAGCAGCTTGGACAGGCCGTCCTACAATGAGCAGTTCTTC. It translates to CASSLDRPSYNEQFF.